This T cell receptor (beta chain) was sequenced during a study of T cell repertoires in cytomegalovirus infection. Across the study: Both CMV infection and a matching HLA type were indicated by public TCR beta signatures.

TCRdb fed the reads into MiXCR, producing one record per CDR3 protein. Among about 740,000 distinct CDR3 sequences listed, roughly a third were seen once. Study-level findings and limits: The cumulative frequency of public TCR beta families distinguished individuals who carried CMV together with the relevant HLA. Within the response measured ex vivo, HLA-C-restricted CMV-specific TCR beta clonotypes were dominant.

With respect to this clonotype: Its antigen is not known.

Sequencing was carried out using PBMCs. The source of this sequence is a human donor in good health (CMV status not recorded). Some clones in this sample may be carry-over from other donors' samples.

CDR3 DNA sequence: TGTGCCAGCAACTCCTTCTCCTACGAGCAGTACTTC. Encoded protein: CASNSFSYEQYF. The V gene is TRBV28, the J gene TRBJ2-7, with no clear D. Germline-derived CDR1 and CDR2 are MDHEN and SYDVKM. The CDR3 sequence is 12 residues long. With 7 bases removed from V and 0 bases from J, the gap between germline ends came to 7 bases. Combining the CDR3 with reference TRBV28 and TRBJ2-7 gives the whole variable domain DVKVTQSSRYLVKRTGEKVFLECVQDMDHENMFWYRQDPGLGLRLIYFSYDVKMKEKGDIPEGYSVSREKKERFSLILESASTNQTSMYLCASNSFSYEQYFGPGTRLTVT.